This is a list of T cell receptor beta chains from one sample in a study of blood T cell repertoires in COVID-19. Generated by immunoSEQ multiplex PCR, the TCRdb table keeps only in-frame clones and is missing some. The sample lists approximately 220,000 clones, roughly 80% occurring once. Sequencing used peripheral blood. All receptors derive from a woman aged 30 to 39 who had recovered from COVID-19. CDR3s include the opening cysteine and the closing phenylalanine or tryptophan. D genes are given only for firm matches. Rows may omit the clone size; those that give it use once, few, many or a size class.

cdr3_length d_call j_call v_call clone_size cdr3_aa cdr3_nt
14 TRBD2 TRBJ2-7 TRBV19 once CASIETSGRYEQYF TGTGCCAGTATAGAGACTAGCGGGAGGTACGAGCAGTACTTC
13 NA TRBJ2-2 TRBV12-3/TRBV12-4 NA CATKGGRTGELFF TGTGCCACGAAAGGGGGTAGGACCGGGGAGCTGTTTTTT
12 TRBD2 TRBJ2-1 TRBV7-9 NA CASSFRGDEQFF TGTGCCAGCAGCTTTCGGGGGGATGAGCAGTTCTTC
15 TRBD2 TRBJ2-1 TRBV18 few CASSPTSGSKNEQFF TGTGCCAGCTCGCCGACTAGCGGGAGTAAGAATGAGCAGTTCTTC
14 TRBD1 TRBJ1-2 TRBV11-2 once CASSLWGQGEGYTF TGTGCCAGCAGCTTATGGGGACAGGGGGAAGGCTACACCTTC
12 NA TRBJ2-7 TRBV19 NA CASADRPYEQYF TGTGCCAGCGCCGACAGGCCCTACGAGCAGTACTTC
15 TRBD1 TRBJ1-6 TRBV15 NA CATSRVGDSNSPLHF TGTGCCACCAGCAGAGTGGGGGACAGTAATTCACCCCTCCACTTT
18 TRBD2 TRBJ2-4 TRBV4-1 NA CASSQGLAGGLAKNIQYF TGCGCCAGCAGCCAAGGTTTAGCGGGAGGGTTAGCCAAAAACATTCAGTACTTC
15 NA TRBJ2-1 TRBV5-1 NA CASSLDSNSYNEQFF TGCGCCAGCAGCTTAGACTCGAATTCCTACAATGAGCAGTTCTTC
15 NA TRBJ2-7 TRBV5-6 NA CASTSAGAPTYEQYF TGTGCCAGCACCTCGGCGGGGGCTCCCACCTACGAGCAGTACTTC
14 TRBD2 TRBJ2-7 TRBV27 NA CASSSGLAGVVQYF TGTGCCAGCAGTTCGGGACTAGCGGGAGTGGTGCAGTACTTC
12 TRBD1 TRBJ1-2 TRBV29-1 NA CSVWTGPNGYTF TGCAGCGTTTGGACAGGGCCGAATGGCTACACCTTC
16 NA TRBJ2-2 TRBV5-1 NA CASSLTLGGNTGELFF TGCGCCAGCAGCTTAACCTTAGGCGGGAACACCGGGGAGCTGTTTTTT
13 NA TRBJ2-3 TRBV29-1 NA CSVSGGQGDTQYF TGCAGCGTGTCGGGCGGACAAGGCGATACGCAGTATTTT
13 NA TRBJ1-2 TRBV12-3/TRBV12-4 NA CASSPTSTYGYTF TGTGCCAGCAGCCCGACATCTACCTATGGCTACACCTTC
16 TRBD2 TRBJ2-7 TRBV6-1 once CASSELLAGLSYEQYF TGTGCCAGCAGTGAATTGCTAGCGGGACTCTCCTACGAGCAGTACTTC
15 NA TRBJ1-2 TRBV30 NA CAWSSWDTGMYGYTF TGTGCCTGGAGTTCCTGGGACACGGGGATGTACGGCTACACCTTC
19 TRBD2 TRBJ2-3 TRBV27 NA CASGAPGLAGEPDTDTQYF TGTGCCAGCGGCGCCCCGGGACTAGCGGGAGAACCCGACACAGATACGCAGTATTTT
12 NA TRBJ1-2 TRBV11-2 NA CASSLGEYGYTF TGTGCCAGCAGCTTAGGGGAGTATGGCTACACCTTC